This TCR beta chain is drawn from a study of blood T cell repertoires in COVID-19 (dated by TCRdb to the early 2020s). In the study overall: Samples covering the acute and convalescent phases of COVID-19 were provided by collaborators in the United States, Italy and Spain. The prospective study material was composed of cDNA or gDNA derived from T cells, B-cell-depleted T cells, or PBMCs. Deeply sampled blood TCRbeta repertoires from subjects exposed to, actively infected with, or recovered from COVID-19 were included in the dataset. The repertoires were released in a freely available public database intended as a resource for research on the immune response to SARS-CoV-2. The samples were drawn from two sources: the first 160 participants of the ongoing ImmuneRACE study, and 1,254 subjects contributed by 6 global collaborators. Sample metadata almost always included a de-identified subject ID, COVID-19 status, age in years and sex. Where available, HLA class I and class II types were taken from metadata supplied by the sample provider and were not determined by assay-based typing.

As encoded in the germline V gene, CDR1 is WSHSY while CDR2 is SAAADI. V was cut back by 2 bases and J by 6 bases, leaving a gap of 9 bases between them. There are 13 amino acids in the CDR3, from cysteine to phenylalanine inclusive. Just the 39-base CDR3 DNA is kept, in frame starting at base 1. Whole blood was collected in K2EDTA tubes by collaborating institutions according to the institutions' own protocols. For TCRbeta analysis, collaborators shipped samples in one of three forms: frozen whole blood, isolated PBMCs, or DNA extracted from either of those sample types. TCRbeta CDR3 regions were amplified from genomic DNA by means of the immunoSEQ Assay, a bias-controlled multiplex PCR. In the paper's pipeline: Within the assay, amplification of reference gene primers was used to estimate how many nucleated cells each sample contained. Sequence reads were collapsed and filtered to measure the absolute abundance of every unique TCRbeta CDR3 rearrangement. For each sample, productive Simpson clonality was calculated as the square root of Simpson's diversity index across productive rearrangements. TCRdb stores this immuneACCESS table with in-frame sequences only. Part of the clones is absent; in the studies checked, under half of the shortfall reflects unresolved V genes, and no reason is known for the rest. V and J calls plus clone size are reproduced from that table; the DNA served to infer D and trimming. For this sample there are roughly 73,000 clones; about 88% appear just once. The ten largest account for roughly 2.7% of the sample.

Concerning this clone: The antigen it binds to is not known. No qualities accompany the bases; no much larger clone lies one base away.

Findings and caveats that apply to the study as a whole: How much clinical and demographic metadata was included differed by source and by participant, and the metadata was provided uncurated.

The TCR sequence derives from a man aged 70 or older with active or convalescent COVID-19. The chain is assembled from TRBV10-2 and TRBJ2-3; perhaps TRBD2 is the D gene, with 6 bases matching. The sample comprised peripheral blood. In nucleotides, the sequence is TGCGCCAGCAGTGAGGGGGGGTCTGATACGCAGTATTTT. This yields the protein CASSEGGSDTQYF.